The T cell receptor (beta chain) under discussion was sequenced for a study of post-analysis software for immune sequencing data (dated by TCRdb to between 2015 and 2017). Context from the whole study: Disease courses on record covered relapsing-remitting, secondary progressive and progressive-relapsing multiple sclerosis, though some patients had no subtype annotation. Patient repertoires were compared against ten to twelve previously published healthy control repertoires from donors aged roughly 6 to 28 years. A subset of samples was prepared in parallel using single-end sample barcoding, then pooled and co-amplified after Illumina adapter ligation. Paper-wide results and their limitations: About five TRBV segments, including TRBV5-6, TRBV5-1 and TRBV20-1, were significantly more frequent in patients than controls. Direct clustering with F measure showed strong co-clustering of samples prepared in the same batch, prompting a batch-effect correction. Compared with controls, multiple sclerosis patients had significantly lower normalized Chao1 diversity, a finding suggesting substantial peripheral T-cell clonal expansion. The control group was slightly older than the multiple sclerosis patient group.

CDR1 is given as SGHTA and CDR2 as FQGTGA, both from the germline V gene. Including cysteine and phenylalanine, the CDR3 has 14 amino acids. The read is trimmed to its CDR3 DNA, 42 bases read in frame from base 1. Ends trimmed: V by 2 bases, J by 4 bases; bases unmatched to a gene: 4. To note about this clonotype: This clone's antigen is unknown. Qualities for individual bases were not recorded, and no much larger clone is one base off.

The library was made by PCR. Sequencer: Illumina HiSeq 2500. To reduce PCR and sequencing biases, unique molecular identifiers were incorporated into the TCR beta cDNA libraries. Approximately 500,000 cDNA molecules were obtained per 1 to 10 million input T cells, so each molecule approximated one T cell. Patient libraries were prepared and sequenced with the same protocol used for the earlier healthy control dataset. Samples belonging to the same batch were prepared together, multiplexed and sequenced on a shared HiSeq lane. The authors' analysis ran thus. MIGEC handled the raw barcoded reads, throwing out single-read molecular identifier groups before consensus assembly and CDR3 extraction. Clonotype tables were post-analysed with VDJtools, normalizing diversity by down-sampling all datasets to the smallest sample size. Repertoire overlap clustering matched CDR3 amino acid but not nucleotide sequences to correct batch-related cross-sample contamination. TCRdb reanalyzed the raw reads on its own, using fastp at Q25 for trimming and MiXCR for clone calling, and kept in-frame beta chains. Duplicate CDR3 protein sequences are folded into a single record with the most common DNA and genes. These V and J calls originate from TCRdb's pipeline instead of the authors' own analysis. The sample table shows 400,000 to 500,000 distinct CDR3 sequences, and 30% to 40% are seen once. The ten largest clones capture under 9% of the sample.

To demonstrate the VDJtools post-analysis software, the study profiled TCR beta repertoires from the peripheral blood of about a dozen young patients with multiple sclerosis. The patients with multiple sclerosis were children and adolescents between roughly 6 and 17 years of age. The sequence was collected from a girl aged 2 to 10 with multiple sclerosis. Specimen: blood. The V and J genes are TRBV7-3 and TRBJ1-2, and 7 bases in between align with TRBD1. The sequence in DNA is TGTGCCAGCAGCTTAGACAGGGAAATCTATGGCTACACCTTC. Translation gives CASSLDREIYGYTF.